These T cell receptor beta chains were read from a single sample in a study of shared clonotypes between healthy human individuals. The data were produced by immunoSEQ multiplex PCR, yet TCRdb's version contains in-frame clones alone and is incomplete. The table has approximately 640,000 clones, roughly 91% seen once; the top ten hold 34%. Sequenced: memory CD8+ T cells from PBMCs. The source of these receptors is a man in his late teens or twenties in good health. Some clones in this sample may be carry-over from other donors' samples. Both conserved end residues are part of each CDR3. A D gene is named only where the DNA matches it firmly. Clone size appears in some rows only: once, few, many, or a class for an expanded clone.

cdr3_nt,cdr3_aa,clone_size,v_call,d_call,j_call
TGTGCCAGCAGTGAATGGGACAGGGGTTACCAAACCTACGAGCAGTACTTC,CASSEWDRGYQTYEQYF,-,TRBV25-1,TRBD1,TRBJ2-7
TGTGCCAGCAGTTTAAAGCGGGAGGGCCCGAGCACCGGGGAGCTGTTTTTT,CASSLKREGPSTGELFF,-,TRBV27,TRBD2,TRBJ2-2
TGTGCCAGTAGTCTAACAGGGTCCGGGGCCAACGTCCTGACTTTC,CASSLTGSGANVLTF,-,TRBV19,-,TRBJ2-6
TGTGCCAGCAGTTACGGGCTTAACTATGGCTACACCTTC,CASSYGLNYGYTF,once,TRBV6-5,-,TRBJ1-2
TGCGCCAGCAGCCGGGACAGGGGTACAGCTGAAGCTTTCTTT,CASSRDRGTAEAFF,-,TRBV4-3,TRBD1,TRBJ1-1
TGTGCCAGCAGCTTGGGGGTGGGTTACGACGAGCAGTACTTC,CASSLGVGYDEQYF,-,TRBV5-8,-,TRBJ2-7
TGTGCCAGCAGCCCCACTATAGGGGGCGAGCAGTACTTC,CASSPTIGGEQYF,-,TRBV9,-,TRBJ2-7
TGCAGCGTTGGGCTAGCGGGACGGCGGGATACGCAGTATTTT,CSVGLAGRRDTQYF,-,TRBV29-1,TRBD2,TRBJ2-3
TGCGCCAGCAGCCAAACAGGGCCCGAGCAGTACTTC,CASSQTGPEQYF,-,TRBV5-1,-,TRBJ2-7
TGTGCCAGCAGCGTGATTGGCCCGAACACTGAAGCTTTCTTT,CASSVIGPNTEAFF,once,TRBV9,-,TRBJ1-1
TGCGCCAGCAGCCAAGATCGGTTTGGCACTGGTACCGGGGAGCTGTTTTTT,CASSQDRFGTGTGELFF,once,TRBV4-3,-,TRBJ2-2
TGTGCCAGCAGCGTAACTCATGGTAAACAAGAGACCCAGTACTTC,CASSVTHGKQETQYF,-,TRBV9,-,TRBJ2-5
TGTGCCAGCAGCCCAAGCGGAAGCACAGATACGCAGTATTTT,CASSPSGSTDTQYF,-,TRBV9,-,TRBJ2-3
TGTGCCAGCAGTTACTCGCAAGGGGGGGAAGCTTTCTTT,CASSYSQGGEAFF,many,TRBV6-5,-,TRBJ1-1
TGTGCCAGCGGTCAGGGAACCTACAATGAGCAGTTCTTC,CASGQGTYNEQFF,-,TRBV2,-,TRBJ2-1
TGCGCCAGCAGCCGTAGTGGGTCTTCTGGGGCCAACGTCCTGACTTTC,CASSRSGSSGANVLTF,once,TRBV4-3,-,TRBJ2-6
TGTGCCGCCCGCCGGGTAGAAGGAGATGAGCAGTTCTTC,CAARRVEGDEQFF,-,TRBV6-1,-,TRBJ2-1
TGTGCCAGCATATCGGGACAAGGGTTTACCGAAGCTTTCTTT,CASISGQGFTEAFF,-,TRBV11-2,-,TRBJ1-1
TGTGCCAGCAGCTTAGAAGTTTCCGGCGCAAGGAATCAGCCCCAGCATTTT,CASSLEVSGARNQPQHF,-,TRBV7-7,-,TRBJ1-5
TGTGCCAGCAGCAGCCTAGCGGGAGGGTATTTTGAGCAGTTCTTC,CASSSLAGGYFEQFF,once,TRBV5-4,TRBD2,TRBJ2-1
TGCGCCAGCAGCTTGGTCTGGGGGCTGAACCTCGGGGAGACTAATGAAAAACTGTTTTTT,CASSLVWGLNLGETNEKLFF,-,TRBV5-1,-,TRBJ1-4
TGTGCCAGCAGTTTTTACTGGACTAGCGGGACCGCACGCGAGCAGTACTTC,CASSFYWTSGTAREQYF,-,TRBV28,TRBD2,TRBJ2-7
TGTGCCAGCAGCGGATCGACAACTAGCGATAGCTCCTACGAGCAGTACTTC,CASSGSTTSDSSYEQYF,once,TRBV13,TRBD2,TRBJ2-7
TGTGCCAGCAGTGATGGCCAGTTCCTAGATGAGCAGTTCTTC,CASSDGQFLDEQFF,once,TRBV2,-,TRBJ2-1
TGTGCCAGCAGTCCGGGACCCGCCTCCTACGAGCAGTACTTC,CASSPGPASYEQYF,-,TRBV6-4,-,TRBJ2-7
TGCGCCAGCAGCTTGAACCCGTTCGCTAGCGGGGGTTTCTACGAGCAGTACTTC,CASSLNPFASGGFYEQYF,-,TRBV5-1,TRBD2,TRBJ2-7
TGTGCCAGCAGTGAAACAGCGGGAGTCGACGAGCAGTACTTC,CASSETAGVDEQYF,many,TRBV6-4,TRBD2,TRBJ2-7
TGTGCCAGCAGCCTCCAGGGGGAGGGGGCCACTGAAGCTTTCTTT,CASSLQGEGATEAFF,-,TRBV6-5,TRBD1,TRBJ1-1
TGTGCCAGCAGTTTAAGGGGGAGCTTGACAGATACGCAGTATTTT,CASSLRGSLTDTQYF,-,TRBV27,-,TRBJ2-3
TGCGCCAGCAGCCAATTCAGGGGGCGGAATGAAAAACTGTTTTTT,CASSQFRGRNEKLFF,-,TRBV4-3,TRBD1,TRBJ1-4
TGTGCCAGCAGCTTGATACAGCAAGAGACCCAGTACTTC,CASSLIQQETQYF,-,TRBV5-6,-,TRBJ2-5
TGTGCCAGCAGCTACGACGACAGAAGCACAGATACGCAGTATTTT,CASSYDDRSTDTQYF,-,TRBV6-5,-,TRBJ2-3
TGTGCCAGCAGTTACTCGGCTAGCCTGATCCAGTTCTTC,CASSYSASLIQFF,once,TRBV6-6,-,TRBJ2-1
TGTGCCAGTAGTATTATGGGGTGGCGAGGTCAGAACACTGAAGCTTTCTTT,CASSIMGWRGQNTEAFF,-,TRBV19,-,TRBJ1-1
TGTGCCATCAGTGAGTCGATGGGGGCGAACACTGAAGCTTTCTTT,CAISESMGANTEAFF,-,TRBV10-3,-,TRBJ1-1
TGTGCCAGCAGCTTAGGCCTCCCGGGGGAGCAGTTCTTC,CASSLGLPGEQFF,-,TRBV7-9,-,TRBJ2-1
TGTGCCAGCAAGAGAGATACGCAGTATTTT,CASKRDTQYF,-,TRBV2,-,TRBJ2-3
TGTGCCAGCAGTTCCAGGGGAAGGGGCTACACCTTC,CASSSRGRGYTF,once,TRBV6-1,-,TRBJ1-2
TGTGCCAGCACCCCCGCCGGGAATGAGCAGTTCTTC,CASTPAGNEQFF,-,TRBV7-9,-,TRBJ2-1
TGTGCCGCGAGGACAACAGGGGGACCGAACACCGGGGAGCTGTTTTTT,CAARTTGGPNTGELFF,-,TRBV10-3,TRBD1,TRBJ2-2
TGTGCCAGCAGTTTTCTGACACTGACCCGCACAGATACGCAGTATTTT,CASSFLTLTRTDTQYF,-,TRBV27,-,TRBJ2-3
TGTGCCAGCAGTCAGCGGGAGATCTACGAGCAGTACTTC,CASSQREIYEQYF,-,TRBV6-6,TRBD2,TRBJ2-7
TGTGCCAGCAGCGGGGCTAGCGGGGGGCCGGAGACCCAGTACTTC,CASSGASGGPETQYF,-,TRBV9,TRBD2,TRBJ2-5
TGTGCCAGCAGCTCCCTGGGCGGCACAGATACGCAGTATTTT,CASSSLGGTDTQYF,-,TRBV7-3,-,TRBJ2-3
TGTGCCAGCAGGAGAGGGACAGGGGGCTATTGGAACACCGGGGAGCTGTTTTTT,CASRRGTGGYWNTGELFF,once,TRBV27,TRBD1,TRBJ2-2
TGTGCCAGCAGCCCTGGAGGTGAAAAACTGTTTTTT,CASSPGGEKLFF,-,TRBV5-6,-,TRBJ1-4
TGCAGCGCCGGGGGACAGGGGGTAAGCTATGGCTACACCTTC,CSAGGQGVSYGYTF,-,TRBV29-1,TRBD1,TRBJ1-2
TGTGCCAGCAGCCCAGGGGGCAGGGGTGCCTCTGGGGCCAACGTCCTGACTTTC,CASSPGGRGASGANVLTF,-,TRBV11-3,TRBD1,TRBJ2-6
TGTGCCAGCAGCGACGGACTGTCTCCTTCGTACGAGCAGTACTTC,CASSDGLSPSYEQYF,-,TRBV5-5,-,TRBJ2-7
TGCGCCAGCAGCCAAGTAAGTCACAGGGGCCACGAGCAGTACTTC,CASSQVSHRGHEQYF,-,TRBV4-1,TRBD1,TRBJ2-7
TGTGCCAGCCAAGCAGGGGGCGCTTGGGACTATGGCTACACCTTC,CASQAGGAWDYGYTF,-,TRBV5-8,TRBD1,TRBJ1-2
TGTGCCAGCAGCGACTCACTGACAGGGCCCCCTTACGAGCAGTACTTC,CASSDSLTGPPYEQYF,once,TRBV9,TRBD1,TRBJ2-7